These T cell receptor beta chains were read from a single sample in a study of control samples from healthy donors and cancer patients. Sequencing was performed with immunoSEQ multiplex PCR; in TCRdb, only in-frame clones are kept and a portion is missing. The sample includes 100,000 to 150,000 clones, around 93% of them seen just once. Sequencing was done on a sample of blood. All receptors derive from a man between 18 and 29 years old in good health. Both conserved end residues are part of each CDR3. The order of the fields is J gene, D gene, V gene, clone size, CDR3 protein, CDR3 DNA. D genes are given only for firm matches. Clone size is given for some rows only: seen once, a few or many times, or a class if the clone is expanded.

TRBJ1-1	NA	TRBV3-1/TRBV3-2	NA	CASSQPTQEAFF	TGTGCCAGCAGCCAACCGACCCAGGAAGCTTTCTTT
TRBJ1-1	NA	TRBV19	NA	CGSGTYQNTEAFF	TGTGGGAGTGGAACATACCAGAACACTGAAGCTTTCTTT
TRBJ2-7	NA	TRBV5-1	NA	CASSFDYYEQYF	TGCGCCAGCAGCTTCGATTACTACGAGCAGTACTTC
TRBJ2-7	TRBD1	TRBV5-5	NA	CASSLGQGLEQYF	TGTGCCAGCAGCTTGGGACAGGGTTTAGAGCAGTACTTC
TRBJ1-3	TRBD1	TRBV5-1	NA	CASSREPGQVSPGNTIYF	TGCGCCAGCAGCCGGGAACCGGGACAGGTGTCCCCTGGAAACACCATATATTTT
TRBJ2-5	NA	TRBV7-6	NA	CASSLIPGVRGETQYF	TGTGCCAGCAGCTTAATCCCAGGGGTGAGGGGAGAGACCCAGTACTTC
TRBJ2-2	NA	TRBV5-4	NA	CASSKFQGNTGELFF	TGTGCCAGCAGCAAATTCCAGGGAAACACCGGGGAGCTGTTTTTT
TRBJ1-1	NA	TRBV7-9	NA	CASSATAMNTEAFF	TGTGCCAGCAGCGCGACAGCCATGAACACTGAAGCTTTCTTT
TRBJ2-7	NA	TRBV23-1	few	CASSLFPDSSYEQYF	TGCGCCAGCAGCCTATTCCCGGACAGCTCCTACGAGCAGTACTTC
TRBJ2-5	NA	TRBV18	NA	CASSQRGETQYF	TGTGCCAGCTCCCAGAGAGGGGAGACCCAGTACTTC
TRBJ2-1	NA	TRBV18	once	CASSPADRYNEQFF	TGTGCCAGCTCACCAGCCGACAGATACAATGAGCAGTTCTTC
TRBJ1-3	NA	TRBV1	NA	CTRTLSGNTIYF	TGCACCCGTACACTCTCTGGAAACACCATATATTTT
TRBJ1-4	TRBD1	TRBV5-1	NA	CASSLLGDRTNEKLFF	TGCGCCAGCAGCTTGCTGGGGGACAGAACTAATGAAAAACTGTTTTTT
TRBJ1-5	TRBD1	TRBV28	once	CASRYTGGSQPQHF	TGTGCCAGCAGGTACACAGGGGGCAGTCAGCCCCAGCATTTT
TRBJ2-3	NA	TRBV3-1/TRBV3-2	NA	CASSQGDTQYF	TGTGCCAGCAGCCAAGGAGATACGCAGTATTTT
TRBJ1-2	NA	TRBV25-1	NA	CASSDPWGGDGYTF	TGTGCCAGCAGTGATCCCTGGGGAGGAGATGGCTACACCTTC
TRBJ2-7	NA	TRBV5-5	NA	CASSLGVSAGEQYF	TGTGCCAGCAGCTTGGGAGTCTCAGCTGGCGAGCAGTACTTC
TRBJ2-7	NA	TRBV5-1	NA	CASGPDPRGEQYF	TGCGCCAGCGGGCCAGATCCGAGGGGGGAGCAGTACTTC
TRBJ1-5	TRBD1	TRBV7-6	NA	CASSLGQGKGQPQHF	TGTGCCAGCAGCTTAGGACAGGGAAAGGGTCAGCCCCAGCATTTT
TRBJ1-5	NA	TRBV19	NA	CASSRGRSNQPQHF	TGTGCCAGTAGTAGGGGCCGCAGCAATCAGCCCCAGCATTTT
TRBJ2-2	NA	TRBV18	NA	CASGLANTGELFF	TGTGCCAGCGGTCTCGCGAACACCGGGGAGCTGTTTTTT
TRBJ1-5	NA	TRBV12-3/TRBV12-4	NA	CASSDSPNQPQHF	TGTGCCAGCTCTGACAGTCCCAATCAGCCCCAGCATTTT
TRBJ2-5	TRBD1	TRBV7-9	NA	CASSTGQGKETQYF	TGTGCCAGCAGCACCGGACAGGGGAAAGAGACCCAGTACTTC
TRBJ1-1	TRBD1	TRBV2	NA	CASTIRGLNTEAFF	TGTGCCAGCACAATCAGGGGGCTGAACACTGAAGCTTTCTTT
TRBJ2-1	NA	TRBV12-2	NA	CAVTITPRSPNEQFF	TGTGCAGTTACAATAACCCCCCGATCCCCCAATGAGCAGTTCTTC
TRBJ2-7	NA	TRBV6-5	NA	CASRRGGSYEQYF	TGTGCCAGCAGACGCGGTGGCTCCTACGAGCAGTACTTC
TRBJ2-4	NA	TRBV19	few	CASSLRDSYANIQYF	TGTGCCAGTAGTTTAAGGGACTCCTACGCAAACATTCAGTACTTC
TRBJ2-1	NA	TRBV4-1	NA	CASSQVWGAGRYNEQFF	TGCGCCAGCAGCCAAGTGTGGGGGGCAGGGCGCTACAATGAGCAGTTCTTC
TRBJ1-1	NA	TRBV29-1	NA	CSVEEADMNTEAFF	TGCAGCGTTGAAGAAGCCGATATGAACACTGAAGCTTTCTTT